The next 12 T cell receptor beta chains were all read from a single sample in a study of beta chain features in type 1 diabetes. Reverse transcribing all isolated RNA meant expressed TCRB transcripts were sequenced. Produced via immunoSEQ multiplex PCR; TCRdb's table is partial and in-frame only. Here the sample spans some 150,000 clones, roughly 9% being singletons. These receptors have no known antigen. Regarding the study as a whole: Among all four CD4+ subsets, Type 1 diabetes patients had TCRB CDR3s that were moderately but significantly shorter.

The specimen was central memory CD4+ T cells from blood. These receptors all stem from a woman between 25 and 40 years old with type 1 diabetes.

This clone was detected a few times. The V and J genes are TRBV30 and TRBJ2-3; D gene uncertain. CDR3 length equals 15 residues. Germline V gene data show CDR1 as GTSNPN and CDR2 as SVGIG (reference sequence). V lost 5 bases and J lost 1, with 16 bases in between. The CDR3 region is CAWSRIIMRTDTQYF. In DNA, the CDR3 is TGTGCCTGGTCCAGGATAATTATGCGCACAGATACGCAGTATTTT.

This clone was counted a few times. This sequence joins TRBV7-9 and TRBJ2-2, with D possibly TRBD1 on 5 matching bases. The CDR3 is 11 residues long. The germline V gene has CDR1 SEHNR and CDR2 FQNEAQ (reference sequence). V gave up 9 bases and J gave up 3 bases, with 5 bases separating them. CDR3 region: CARGDTGELFF. In nucleotides, the CDR3 is TGTGCCAGAGGGGACACCGGGGAGCTGTTTTTT.

This clone has just a few counts. Other DNA sequences in the sample encode the same CDR3. The J gene is TRBJ1-2, the V gene TRBV4-1; D unclear. CDR3 length: 13 amino acids. From germline, CDR1 is MGHRA and CDR2 YSYEKL. V lost 0 bases to trimming and J lost 5 bases, with 7 bases between them. CDR3 in amino acids: CASSQDPDYGYTF. The CDR3 coding sequence is TGCGCCAGCAGCCAAGATCCAGATTATGGCTACACCTTC.

This rearrangement joins TRBV6-6 to TRBJ1-4; 7 bases are a match to TRBD1. The ends lost 2 bases at V and 6 bases at J; junction bases unmatched: 6. CDR3 length: 15 residues. Germline CDR1 is MNHNY and CDR2 is SVGAGI (reference sequence). The CDR3 region is CASSYGDSTDEKLFF. As DNA, the CDR3 is TGTGCCAGCAGTTACGGGGACAGCACGGATGAAAAACTGTTTTTT.

The chain has TRBV5-1 and TRBJ2-1; TRBD2 aligns across 14 bases. V shed 4 bases, J shed 4 bases, and the junction held 4 bases outside the gene matches. The CDR3 runs to 16 residues. Germline-derived CDR1 and CDR2 are SGHRS and YFSETQ. CDR3 in DNA: TGCGCCAGCAGCAGCGGACTAGCGGGGGGATACAATGAGCAGTTCTTC. Translation gives CASSSGLAGGYNEQFF.

The rearrangement joins TRBV10-3 to TRBJ2-1, with D perhaps matching TRBD1 (6 bases). CDR3 length: 12 amino acids. Trimming cost V 4 bases and J 7 bases, with 8 bases left between them. Germline V gene data show CDR1 as ENHRY and CDR2 as SYGVKD. The CDR3 DNA follows: TGTGCCATCAGTGTCCAGGGGAATGAGCAGTTCTTC. It yields the protein CAISVQGNEQFF.

The chain joins TRBV30 to TRBJ2-7, with D perhaps TRBD2 (6 bases). CDR3 length: 15 amino acids. Germline values: CDR1 GTSNPN, CDR2 SVGIG (reference sequence). V was shortened by 0 bases and J by 5 bases, with 17 bases between the two germline ends. CDR3 bases: TGTGCCTGGAGTGTTATTACTAGCTCGGGGCACGAGCAGTACTTC. Amino acid sequence: CAWSVITSSGHEQYF.

This sequence joins TRBV19 and TRBJ2-5; possibly TRBD2 for D (6 bases). With 10 bases removed from V and 3 bases from J, the gap between germline ends came to 15 bases. Germline values: CDR1 LNHDA, CDR2 SQIVND (reference sequence). The CDR3 covers 13 residues. The CDR3, as DNA: TGTGCCACCAGACGACTAGACGAAGAGACCCAGTACTTC. It translates to CATRRLDEETQYF.

V is TRBV25-1 and J is TRBJ1-4; D is possibly TRBD1 (5 bases). Trimming pared 7 bases from V and 0 bases from J, leaving 15 bases between. Germline values: CDR1 MGHDK, CDR2 SYGVNS. The CDR3 has 16 residues. CDR3 loop: CASKSSTAATNEKLFF. In DNA, the CDR3 is TGTGCCAGCAAAAGCTCGACAGCAGCAACTAATGAAAAACTGTTTTTT.

This clone occurred a few times. The chain employs TRBV18 and TRBJ2-7; D call uncertain. This CDR3 has 13 amino acids. Germline V gene lookup returns CDR1 KGHSH and CDR2 LQKENI. V gave up 0 bases and J gave up 5 bases, with 8 bases separating them. The CDR3 region is CASSPPTRDEQYF. In DNA, the CDR3 is TGTGCCAGCTCACCACCGACTCGGGACGAGCAGTACTTC.

This rearrangement joins TRBV5-5 to TRBJ2-7; 7 nucleotides agree with TRBD1. The CDR3 sequence is 14 residues long. The junction had 10 bases not matched to a gene; V was cut back by 5 bases and J by 5 bases. Germline CDR1 reads SGHKS; CDR2 reads YYEKEE (reference sequence). The CDR3 region has the DNA TGTGCCAGCAGAACGGGACAGCGCGAGCACGAGCAGTACTTC. Translated, it gives CASRTGQREHEQYF.

The table lists this clone with a few counts. The chain joins TRBV19 to TRBJ1-4; maybe TRBD1 (6 bases). The CDR3 loop spans 16 amino acids. Germline lookup yields CDR1 LNHDA and CDR2 SQIVND (reference sequence). Trimming shortened V by 4 bases and J by 8 bases, and 20 bases separated the two germline ends. CDR3 DNA: TGTGCCAGTAGTACTGAAGTTCCAGGGGTTGCGGAAAAACTGTTTTTT. Its translation: CASSTEVPGVAEKLFF.